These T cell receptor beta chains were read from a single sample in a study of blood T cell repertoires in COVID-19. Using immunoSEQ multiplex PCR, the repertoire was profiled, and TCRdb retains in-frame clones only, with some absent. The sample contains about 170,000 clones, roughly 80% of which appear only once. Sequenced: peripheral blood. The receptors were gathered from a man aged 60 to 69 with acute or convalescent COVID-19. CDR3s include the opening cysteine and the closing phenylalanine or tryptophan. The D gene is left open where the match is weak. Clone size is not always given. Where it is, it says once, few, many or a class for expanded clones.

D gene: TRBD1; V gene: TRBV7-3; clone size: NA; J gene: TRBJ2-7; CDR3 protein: CASSLGTGVGEKQYF; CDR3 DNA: TGTGCCAGCAGCTTGGGGACAGGGGTGGGAGAGAAGCAGTACTTC
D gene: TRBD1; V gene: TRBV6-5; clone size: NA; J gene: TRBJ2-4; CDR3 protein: CASSYSTGAKNIQYF; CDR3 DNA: TGTGCCAGCAGTTACTCGACAGGGGCCAAAAACATTCAGTACTTC
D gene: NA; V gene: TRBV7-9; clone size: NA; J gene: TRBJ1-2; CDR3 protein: CASSLVISSNYGYTF; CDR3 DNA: TGTGCCAGCAGCTTAGTTATTTCCAGTAACTATGGCTACACCTTC
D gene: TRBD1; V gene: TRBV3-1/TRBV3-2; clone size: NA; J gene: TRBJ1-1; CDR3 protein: CASSPPPGGLNEAFF; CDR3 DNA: TGTGCCAGCAGCCCCCCCCCAGGGGGTCTCAATGAAGCTTTCTTT
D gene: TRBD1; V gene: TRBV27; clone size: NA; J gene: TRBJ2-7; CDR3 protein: CASSFVQGANEQYF; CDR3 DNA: TGTGCCAGCAGTTTTGTACAGGGGGCCAACGAGCAGTACTTC
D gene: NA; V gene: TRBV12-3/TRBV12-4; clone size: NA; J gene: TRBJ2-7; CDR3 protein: CASSPESSYEQYF; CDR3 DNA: TGTGCCAGCAGCCCCGAGAGCTCCTACGAGCAGTACTTC
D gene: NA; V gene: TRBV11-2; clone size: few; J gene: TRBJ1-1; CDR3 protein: CASSFSSIRRVNTEAFF; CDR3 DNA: TGTGCCAGCAGCTTTAGTAGTATCCGTCGGGTGAACACTGAAGCTTTCTTT
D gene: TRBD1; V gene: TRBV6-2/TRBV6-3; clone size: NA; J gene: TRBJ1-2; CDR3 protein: CASSYYRQGSYTF; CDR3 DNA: TGTGCCAGCAGTTATTACCGACAGGGTAGCTACACCTTC
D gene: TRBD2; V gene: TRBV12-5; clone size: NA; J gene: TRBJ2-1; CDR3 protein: CASGGLAGDNEQFF; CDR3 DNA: TGTGCTAGTGGAGGACTAGCGGGGGATAATGAGCAGTTCTTC
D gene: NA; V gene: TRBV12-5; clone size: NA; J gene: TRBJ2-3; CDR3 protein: CASGLPSPAVRTDTQYF; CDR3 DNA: TGTGCTAGTGGTTTGCCGTCTCCGGCGGTTAGAACAGATACGCAGTATTTT
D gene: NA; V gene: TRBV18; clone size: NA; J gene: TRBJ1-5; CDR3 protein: CASSPQDRYSNQPQHF; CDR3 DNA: TGTGCCAGCTCACCCCAGGACAGATATAGCAATCAGCCCCAGCATTTT
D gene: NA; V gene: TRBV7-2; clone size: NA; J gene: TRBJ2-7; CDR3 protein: CASSQGRDYEQYF; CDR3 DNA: TGTGCCAGCAGCCAAGGTCGGGACTACGAGCAGTACTTC
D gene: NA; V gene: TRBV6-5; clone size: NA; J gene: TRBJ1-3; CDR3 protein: CASTPAGTGNTIYF; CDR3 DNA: TGTGCCAGCACCCCGGCAGGGACAGGAAACACCATATATTTT
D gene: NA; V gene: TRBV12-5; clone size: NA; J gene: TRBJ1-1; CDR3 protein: CASGSGGENTEAFF; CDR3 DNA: TGTGCTAGTGGGAGCGGAGGAGAGAACACTGAAGCTTTCTTT
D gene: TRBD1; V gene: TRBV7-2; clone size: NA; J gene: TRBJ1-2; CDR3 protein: CASSPQGGQGAYGYTF; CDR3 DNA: TGTGCCAGCAGCCCCCAGGGGGGACAGGGGGCCTATGGCTACACCTTC
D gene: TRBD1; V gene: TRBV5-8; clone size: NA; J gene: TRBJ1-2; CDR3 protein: CASSFTWTGARYGYTF; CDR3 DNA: TGTGCCAGCAGCTTTACATGGACAGGGGCGCGCTATGGCTACACCTTC
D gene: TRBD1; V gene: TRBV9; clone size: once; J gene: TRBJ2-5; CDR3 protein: CASSGDRQETQYF; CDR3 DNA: TGTGCCAGCAGCGGGGACAGACAAGAGACCCAGTACTTC
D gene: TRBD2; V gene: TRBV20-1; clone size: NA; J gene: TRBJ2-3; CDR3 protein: CSASRASGGTDTQYF; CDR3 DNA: TGCAGTGCTAGTCGCGCTAGCGGGGGCACAGATACGCAGTATTTT
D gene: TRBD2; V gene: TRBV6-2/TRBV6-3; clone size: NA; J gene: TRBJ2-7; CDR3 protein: CASSYLGGMTYEQYF; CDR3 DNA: TGTGCCAGCAGTTACCTGGGGGGGATGACCTACGAGCAGTACTTC
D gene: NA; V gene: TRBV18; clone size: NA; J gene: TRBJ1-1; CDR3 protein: CASSPPSRTGSEAFF; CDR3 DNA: TGTGCCAGCTCACCACCGAGTCGTACAGGGTCTGAAGCTTTCTTT
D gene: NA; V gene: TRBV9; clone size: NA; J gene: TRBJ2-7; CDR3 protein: CASSVGNRVNEQYF; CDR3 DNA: TGTGCCAGCAGCGTAGGCAACAGGGTCAACGAGCAGTACTTC
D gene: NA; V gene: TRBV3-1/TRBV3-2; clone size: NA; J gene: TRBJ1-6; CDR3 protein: CASSQDPKSPLHF; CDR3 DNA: TGTGCCAGCAGCCAAGATCCTAAGTCACCCCTCCACTTT
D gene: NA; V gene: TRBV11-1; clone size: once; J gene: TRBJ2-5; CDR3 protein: CASSLSGETQYF; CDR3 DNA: TGTGCCAGCAGCTTATCGGGAGAGACCCAGTACTTC
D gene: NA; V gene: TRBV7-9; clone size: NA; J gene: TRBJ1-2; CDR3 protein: CASSLRGLGDYGYTF; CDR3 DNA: TGTGCCAGCAGCTTGCGAGGGTTGGGTGACTATGGCTACACCTTC
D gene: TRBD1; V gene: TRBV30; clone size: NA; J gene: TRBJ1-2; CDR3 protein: CAWSRVQGVNYGYTF; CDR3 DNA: TGTGCCTGGAGTCGAGTCCAGGGGGTCAACTATGGCTACACCTTC
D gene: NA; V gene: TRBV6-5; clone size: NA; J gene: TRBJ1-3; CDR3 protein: CASSYSPSGNTIYF; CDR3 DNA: TGTGCCAGCAGTTACTCCCCTTCTGGAAACACCATATATTTT
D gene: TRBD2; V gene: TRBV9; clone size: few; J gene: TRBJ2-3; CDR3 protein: CASSVAGGITDTQYF; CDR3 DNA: TGTGCCAGCAGCGTAGCGGGGGGGATCACAGATACGCAGTATTTT
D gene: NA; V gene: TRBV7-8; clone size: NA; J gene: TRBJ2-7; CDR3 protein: CASSFSGRSYEQYF; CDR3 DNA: TGTGCCAGCAGCTTTTCCGGGAGATCCTACGAGCAGTACTTC
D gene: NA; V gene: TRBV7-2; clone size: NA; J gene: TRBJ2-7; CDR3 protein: CASSLGASTYEQYF; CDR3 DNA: TGTGCCAGCAGCTTAGGCGCCTCCACCTACGAGCAGTACTTC
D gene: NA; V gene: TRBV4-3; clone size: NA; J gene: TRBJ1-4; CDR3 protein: CASSQGQKNEKLFF; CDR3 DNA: TGCGCCAGCAGCCAAGGACAGAAGAATGAAAAACTGTTTTTT
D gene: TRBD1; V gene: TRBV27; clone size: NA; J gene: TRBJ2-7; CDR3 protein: CASSRIRGQDYEQYF; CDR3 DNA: TGTGCCAGCAGTCGTATCAGAGGACAGGACTACGAGCAGTACTTC
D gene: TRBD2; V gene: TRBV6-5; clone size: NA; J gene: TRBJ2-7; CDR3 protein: CASRYRAGGPYEQYF; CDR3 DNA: TGTGCCAGCAGATATCGAGCGGGGGGGCCTTACGAGCAGTACTTC
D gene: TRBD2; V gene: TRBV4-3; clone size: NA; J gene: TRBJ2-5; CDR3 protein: CASSPTSGAGGGTQYF; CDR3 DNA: TGCGCCAGCAGCCCTACTAGCGGGGCGGGCGGCGGGACCCAGTACTTC
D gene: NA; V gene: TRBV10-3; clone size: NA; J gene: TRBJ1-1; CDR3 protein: CAISEGVTEAFF; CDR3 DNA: TGTGCCATCAGTGAAGGAGTGACTGAAGCTTTCTTT
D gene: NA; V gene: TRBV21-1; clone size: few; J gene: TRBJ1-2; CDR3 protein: CASSRNRGAVYGYTF; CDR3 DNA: TGTGCCAGCAGCAGGAACAGGGGAGCTGTCTATGGCTACACCTTC
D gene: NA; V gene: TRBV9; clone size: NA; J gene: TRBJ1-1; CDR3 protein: CASSPPGVWNTEAFF; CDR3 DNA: TGTGCCAGCTCCCCTCCGGGGGTTTGGAACACTGAAGCTTTCTTT
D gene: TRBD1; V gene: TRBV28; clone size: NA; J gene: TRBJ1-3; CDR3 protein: CASSSAGTVTGNTIYF; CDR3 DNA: TGTGCCAGCAGTTCTGCCGGGACAGTTACTGGAAACACCATATATTTT
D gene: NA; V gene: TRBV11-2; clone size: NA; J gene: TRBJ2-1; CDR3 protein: CASSLWGGHEQFF; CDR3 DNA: TGTGCCAGCAGCTTATGGGGGGGCCACGAGCAGTTCTTC
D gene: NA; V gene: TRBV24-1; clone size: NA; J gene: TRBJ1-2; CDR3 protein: CATSEAARGYGYTF; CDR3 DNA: TGTGCCACCAGTGAGGCAGCTCGCGGCTATGGCTACACCTTC
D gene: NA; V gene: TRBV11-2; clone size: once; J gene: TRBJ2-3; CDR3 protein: CASSLDIRTDTQYF; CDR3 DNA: TGTGCCAGCAGCTTAGATATCCGTACAGATACGCAGTATTTT
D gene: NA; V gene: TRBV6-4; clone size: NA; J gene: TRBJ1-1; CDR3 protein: CASSPGLNTEAFF; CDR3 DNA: TGTGCCAGCAGTCCAGGGTTGAACACTGAAGCTTTCTTT
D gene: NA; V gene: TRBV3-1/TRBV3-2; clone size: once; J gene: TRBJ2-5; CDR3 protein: CASTPTGLQETQYF; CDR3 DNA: TGTGCCAGCACTCCCACAGGGTTACAAGAGACCCAGTACTTC
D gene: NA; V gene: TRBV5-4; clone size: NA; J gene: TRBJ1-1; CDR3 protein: CASRPTGRSTEAFF; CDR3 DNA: TGTGCCAGCAGACCAACAGGTAGAAGCACTGAAGCTTTCTTT
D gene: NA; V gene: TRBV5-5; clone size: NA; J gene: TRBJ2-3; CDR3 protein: CASSLGTGEDTQYF; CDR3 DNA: TGTGCCAGCAGCTTGGGAACCGGGGAAGATACGCAGTATTTT
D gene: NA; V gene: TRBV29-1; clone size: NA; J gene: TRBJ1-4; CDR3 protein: CSVGRATNEKLFF; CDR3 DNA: TGCAGCGTTGGCAGGGCAACTAATGAAAAACTGTTTTTT
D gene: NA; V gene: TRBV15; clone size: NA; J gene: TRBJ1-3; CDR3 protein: CATSRERGYGNTIYF; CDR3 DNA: TGTGCCACCAGCAGAGAACGGGGGTACGGAAACACCATATATTTT
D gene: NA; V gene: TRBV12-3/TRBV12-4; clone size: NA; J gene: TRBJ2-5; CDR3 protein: CASRTGSETQYF; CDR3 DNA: TGTGCCAGCAGGACCGGGAGCGAGACCCAGTACTTC
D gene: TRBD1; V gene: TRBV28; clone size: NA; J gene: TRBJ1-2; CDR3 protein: CATFLPGQGNYGYTF; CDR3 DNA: TGTGCCACCTTTTTACCGGGACAGGGGAACTATGGCTACACCTTC